This TCR beta chain was sequenced during a study of cytomegalovirus exposure and HLA in healthy donors. Study overall: A later analysis reported the same platform for the roughly 120 validation repertoires and the roughly 670 first-cohort repertoires. Findings of the study overall: High sensitivity and specificity were reportedly achieved when the classifier diagnosed cytomegalovirus status. The tendency of first-cohort TCR clusters to co-occur in the 120 validation repertoires was the finding of a later analysis. Usually a TCR sequence was rare, but some public TCRs were found in many donors.

Per germline, CDR1 SGHTA and CDR2 FQGTGA. Trimming took 2 bases from V and 4 from J, leaving 8 bases between them. CDR3 size: 13 residues. About this clone itself: Antigen: not known.

Using immunoSEQ multiplex PCR, the repertoire was profiled, and TCRdb retains in-frame clones only, with some absent. Counted here are around 150,000 clones, 89% occurring once; the ten biggest clones make up under 13%. This receptor was obtained from a woman under 30 in good health and CMV-seropositive. The sample consisted of PBMCs. V usage is TRBV7-3 and J usage is TRBJ2-5; D is possibly TRBD1 (5 bases). The CDR3 coding sequence is TGTGCCAGCAGCTTAGGGGCGACAGAGACCCAGTACTTC. This codes for CASSLGATETQYF.